This is a list of T cell receptor beta chains from one sample in a study of shared T cell receptors in the human thymus. Using immunoSEQ multiplex PCR, the repertoire was profiled, and TCRdb retains in-frame clones only, with some absent. This table holds more than 550,000 clones, approximately 85% found once. The same data also went into a second study, on human thymus T cells.

The sample was thymocytes. The source of these receptors is a girl less than two years old with a congenital heart defect. Both conserved end residues are part of each CDR3. D genes are given only for firm matches. Expanded clones get a size class; other rows say once, few or many, or leave the size out.

j_gene,v_gene,abundance,d_gene,CDR3nt,CDR3aa
TRBJ1-1,TRBV27,NA,NA,TGTGCCAGCAGCTCTATGGGGAGGCTGAACACTGAAGCTTTCTTT,CASSSMGRLNTEAFF
TRBJ2-1,TRBV28,NA,NA,TGTGCCAGCCAACCCGACAGCAATGAGCAGTTCTTC,CASQPDSNEQFF
TRBJ2-3,TRBV4-1,NA,NA,TGCGCCAGCAGCCAAGATTCGTGGCAGGACAACCAGCCAGTCCAGGTCACAGATACGCAGTATTTT,CASSQDSWQDNQPVQVTDTQYF
TRBJ1-2,TRBV4-1,NA,NA,TGCGCCAGCAGCCAAGACTCCCCTTCACCGGGACTCTACACCTTC,CASSQDSPSPGLYTF
TRBJ2-2,TRBV28,NA,TRBD1,TGTGCCAGCAGTCCCCAAGACGGACAGGGGAAAACCGGGGAGCTGTTTTTT,CASSPQDGQGKTGELFF
TRBJ1-5,TRBV7-2,NA,TRBD1,TGTGCCAGCCGCCCCGGAGGGACAGAAGATAGCAATCAGCCCCAGCATTTT,CASRPGGTEDSNQPQHF
TRBJ2-7,TRBV18,NA,NA,TGTGCCAGCTCACCAGGGGGCATCTACGAGCAGTACTTC,CASSPGGIYEQYF
TRBJ1-1,TRBV23-1,NA,TRBD1,TGCGCCAGCAGTCAATCAGCGCGGGGATTCTCCGACAGGGGGGACACTGAAGCTTTCTTT,CASSQSARGFSDRGDTEAFF
TRBJ1-1,TRBV5-6,NA,NA,TGTGCCAGCAGCTTTCCGGTCCGTCTTAAGCTCGAGAACACTGAAGCTTTCTTT,CASSFPVRLKLENTEAFF
TRBJ1-2,TRBV7-6,NA,NA,TGTGCCAGCAGCCCTCAGGGGCAGGCCTCTAACTATGGCTACACCTTC,CASSPQGQASNYGYTF
TRBJ2-7,TRBV29-1,NA,TRBD1,TGCAGCGTGGTCGGGACAGGGGGACACGAGCAGTACTTC,CSVVGTGGHEQYF
TRBJ2-2,TRBV4-1,NA,NA,TGCGCCAGCAGCCAAGCGACAGCGAACACCGGGGAGCTGTTTTTT,CASSQATANTGELFF
TRBJ1-1,TRBV7-9,few,TRBD1,TGTGCCAGCAGCTCCCGCGGCAGGGGGAGAACTGAAGCTTTCTTT,CASSSRGRGRTEAFF
TRBJ2-5,TRBV9,NA,TRBD1,TGTGCCAGCAGCGTTAACCGACAGGGGGCTCAAGAGACCCAGTACTTC,CASSVNRQGAQETQYF
TRBJ1-6,TRBV5-1,NA,TRBD1,TGCGCCAGCAGCTTGGAGGACAGGGGCTATAATTCACCCCTCCACTTT,CASSLEDRGYNSPLHF
TRBJ1-2,TRBV6-6,NA,TRBD1,TGTGCCTCGGCTTCACAGGGGACTAACTATGGCTACACCTTC,CASASQGTNYGYTF
TRBJ2-5,TRBV5-1,NA,NA,TGCGCCAGCACCCGGGGACTCCTCGTCCGCGAGACCCAGTACTTC,CASTRGLLVRETQYF
TRBJ1-1,TRBV19,NA,NA,TGTGCCAGTAGTAGGACAGAGGGGCCTAAATTGAACACTGAAGCTTTCTTT,CASSRTEGPKLNTEAFF
TRBJ1-1,TRBV6-5,NA,NA,TGTGCCAGCAGTTATTCCCCAGGGGCCGAGGGCACTGAAGCTTTCTTT,CASSYSPGAEGTEAFF
TRBJ1-5,TRBV6-5,once,NA,TGTGCCAGCAGGGGTCAGGGTGTAAGCAATCAGCCCCAGCATTTT,CASRGQGVSNQPQHF
TRBJ1-5,TRBV7-2,once,NA,TGTGCCAGCAGCTTTGGATACGCGGACAGCGACGACAATCAGCCCCAGCATTTT,CASSFGYADSDDNQPQHF
TRBJ2-5,TRBV15,NA,TRBD1,TGTGCCACCAGCAGAGCCGGGACAGGGGGATGGAAAGAGACCCAGTACTTC,CATSRAGTGGWKETQYF
TRBJ2-7,TRBV4-3,NA,NA,TGCGCCAGCAGCCAAGCCCCCAGTTACGAGCAGTACTTC,CASSQAPSYEQYF
TRBJ1-3,TRBV7-2,NA,NA,TGTGCCAGCAGCCTAGGGGCCTCCGAAAGGACACACTCTGGAAACACCATATATTTT,CASSLGASERTHSGNTIYF
TRBJ1-1,TRBV7-9,few,NA,TGTGCCAGCAGATTTTATCGCCTGGGCAGTTCAAAGAACACTGAAGCTTTCTTT,CASRFYRLGSSKNTEAFF
TRBJ1-2,TRBV25-1,NA,NA,TGTGCCAGCAGTACTCCGGGGGATGGCTACACCTTC,CASSTPGDGYTF
TRBJ2-7,TRBV5-4,NA,TRBD2,TGTGCCAGCAGCCTGACTAGCGGGGGGAAATCGGGCTACGAGCAGTACTTC,CASSLTSGGKSGYEQYF
TRBJ1-2,TRBV5-4,NA,NA,TGTGCCAGCAGCTTGGGTCGGGGGGGCTACACCTTC,CASSLGRGGYTF
TRBJ2-3,TRBV10-2,NA,NA,TGCGCCAGCAGTGAACGAACTTACGATACGCAGTATTTT,CASSERTYDTQYF
TRBJ2-7,TRBV7-7,NA,NA,TGTGCTAGCAGCTTAGCTGTGGGGGGTGTGTACGAGCAGTACTTC,CASSLAVGGVYEQYF
TRBJ2-7,TRBV2,NA,NA,TGTGCCAGCAGTGGGCCGGAGACCTACGAGCAGTACTTC,CASSGPETYEQYF
TRBJ1-4,TRBV27,NA,NA,TGTGCCAGCAGTCGCACCAAGGAGCAGGGTCATGAAAAACTGTTTTTT,CASSRTKEQGHEKLFF
TRBJ2-1,TRBV5-1,NA,NA,TGCGCCAGCAGCTTGCCCGGGTCGGCAGATTACAATGAGCAGTTCTTC,CASSLPGSADYNEQFF
TRBJ1-5,TRBV6-1,once,TRBD1,TGTGCCAGCAGTGCCAGGGGGGACAGGGAAGACCAGCCCCAGCATTTT,CASSARGDREDQPQHF
TRBJ2-1,TRBV11-2,NA,NA,TGTGCCAGCAGCTTAGATTCCGGGTACAATGAGCAGTTCTTC,CASSLDSGYNEQFF
TRBJ1-1,TRBV11-2,NA,NA,TGTGCCAGCGGGAGAGGCGCTTTCTTT,CASGRGAFF
TRBJ1-5,TRBV27,few,TRBD1,TGTGCCAGCAGTTCGGGACAGAATAGCAATCAGCCCCAGCATTTT,CASSSGQNSNQPQHF
TRBJ1-1,TRBV6-1,NA,NA,TGTGCCAGCAGTGTAGGCACAGGTGATATGAACACTGAAGCTTTCTTT,CASSVGTGDMNTEAFF